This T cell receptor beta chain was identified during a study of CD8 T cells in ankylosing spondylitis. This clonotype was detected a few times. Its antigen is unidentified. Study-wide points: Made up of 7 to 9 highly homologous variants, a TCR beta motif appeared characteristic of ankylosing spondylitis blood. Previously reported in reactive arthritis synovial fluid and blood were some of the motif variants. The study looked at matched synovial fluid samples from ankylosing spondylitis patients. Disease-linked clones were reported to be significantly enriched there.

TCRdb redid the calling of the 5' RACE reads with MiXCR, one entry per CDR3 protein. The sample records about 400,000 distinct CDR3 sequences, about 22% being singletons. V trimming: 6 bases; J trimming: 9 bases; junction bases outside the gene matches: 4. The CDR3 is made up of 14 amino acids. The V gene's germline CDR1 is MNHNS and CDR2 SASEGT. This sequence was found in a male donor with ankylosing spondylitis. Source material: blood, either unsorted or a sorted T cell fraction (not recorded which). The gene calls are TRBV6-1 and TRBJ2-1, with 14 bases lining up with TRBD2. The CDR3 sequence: CASRWTSGRTEQFF. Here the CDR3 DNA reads TGTGCCAGCAGGTGGACTAGCGGGAGGACTGAGCAGTTCTTC.